This TCR beta chain was profiled in a study of CD8+ T cells in alopecia areata. The sample's treatment: oral pan-JAK inhibitor, 5-10 mg twice daily. Extracted from the samples, RNA was reverse transcribed into cDNA to serve as the sequencing template. Profiling relied on immunoSEQ multiplex PCR, and the TCRdb table lists in-frame clones only, not all of them. In the table there are roughly 180,000 clones, about half of which are singletons. Study results and caveats: Tofacitinib significantly brought down scalp clonality and expanded CD8+ clones among top 100.

The CDR3 extends over 17 amino acids. Germline CDR1 reads MNHEY; CDR2 reads SMNVEV (reference sequence). Germline trimming cut 4 bases from V and 4 bases from J; bases unmatched to any gene: 12. This clone was recorded a few times. Antigen: not known. This clonotype was sampled from a human donor with alopecia areata. The chain recombines TRBV27 with TRBJ1-2; 10 bases are shared with TRBD1. Source: CD8+ T cells sorted from blood, taken at week 52, from a patient treated with tofacitinib. CDR3 protein: CASSSRQGAAISYGYTF. CDR3 sequence (DNA): TGTGCCAGCAGTTCAAGACAGGGGGCGGCCATTAGCTATGGCTACACCTTC.